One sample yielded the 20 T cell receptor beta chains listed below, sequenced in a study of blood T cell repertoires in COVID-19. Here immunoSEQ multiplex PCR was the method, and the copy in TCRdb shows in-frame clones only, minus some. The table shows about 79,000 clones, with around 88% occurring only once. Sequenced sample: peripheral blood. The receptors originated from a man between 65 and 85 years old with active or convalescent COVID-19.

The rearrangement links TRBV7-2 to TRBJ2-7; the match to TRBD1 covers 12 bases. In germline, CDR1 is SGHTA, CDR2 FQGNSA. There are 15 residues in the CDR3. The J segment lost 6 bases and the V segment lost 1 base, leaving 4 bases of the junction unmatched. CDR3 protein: CASSLGGQGAFEQYF. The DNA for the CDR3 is TGTGCCAGCAGCTTAGGGGGACAGGGGGCATTCGAGCAGTACTTC.

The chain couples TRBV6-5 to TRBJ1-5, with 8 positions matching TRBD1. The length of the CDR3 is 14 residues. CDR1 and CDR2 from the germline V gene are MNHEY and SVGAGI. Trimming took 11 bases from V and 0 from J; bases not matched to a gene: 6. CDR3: CAVEDRASNQPQHF. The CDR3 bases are TGTGCCGTAGAGGACAGGGCTAGCAATCAGCCCCAGCATTTT.

CDR3 sequence: CASSRISSGGANVLTF. The CDR3 region has the DNA TGCGCCAGCAGCCGCATAAGCTCAGGAGGGGCCAACGTCCTGACTTTC. This chain links TRBV4-1 with TRBJ2-6; no reliable D call. The CDR3 is 16 residues long. Trimming removed 4 bases at V and 4 bases at J, with 14 bases between. Germline assignment: CDR1 MGHRA and CDR2 YSYEKL.

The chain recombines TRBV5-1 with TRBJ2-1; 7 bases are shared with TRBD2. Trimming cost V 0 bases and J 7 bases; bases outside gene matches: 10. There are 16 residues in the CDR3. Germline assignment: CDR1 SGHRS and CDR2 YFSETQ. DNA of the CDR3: TGCGCCAGCAGCTTGGATGGGGCGGGAGTAGGGAATGAGCAGTTCTTC. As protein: CASSLDGAGVGNEQFF. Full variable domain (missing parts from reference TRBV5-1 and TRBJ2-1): KAGVTQTPRYLIKTRGQQVTLSCSPISGHRSVSWYQQTPGQGLQFLFEYFSETQRNKGNFPGRFSGRQFSNSRSEMNVSTLELGDSALYLCASSLDGAGVGNEQFFGPGTRLTVL.

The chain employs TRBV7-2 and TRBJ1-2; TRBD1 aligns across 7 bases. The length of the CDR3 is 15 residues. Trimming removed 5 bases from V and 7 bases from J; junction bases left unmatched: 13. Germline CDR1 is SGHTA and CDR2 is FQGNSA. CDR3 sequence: CASSRPARQGSGYTF. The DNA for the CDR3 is TGTGCCAGCAGCCGCCCTGCCAGACAGGGAAGTGGCTACACCTTC. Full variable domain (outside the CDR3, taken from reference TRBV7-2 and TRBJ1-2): GAGVSQSPSNKVTEKGKDVELRCDPISGHTALYWYRQSLGQGLEFLIYFQGNSAPDKSGLPSDRFSAERTGGSVSTLTIQRTQQEDSAVYLCASSRPARQGSGYTFGSGTRLTVV.

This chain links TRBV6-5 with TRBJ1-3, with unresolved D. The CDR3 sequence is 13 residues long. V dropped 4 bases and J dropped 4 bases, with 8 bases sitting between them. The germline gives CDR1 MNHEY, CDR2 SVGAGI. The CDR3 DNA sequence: TGTGCCAGCAGTTTACCGGGAGGAAACACCATATATTTT. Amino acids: CASSLPGGNTIYF.

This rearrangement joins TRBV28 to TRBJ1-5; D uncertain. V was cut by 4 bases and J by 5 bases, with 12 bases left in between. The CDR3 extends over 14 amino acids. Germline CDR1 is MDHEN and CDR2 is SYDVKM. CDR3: CASSSLTGHQPQHF. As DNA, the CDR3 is TGTGCCAGCAGTTCTTTGACGGGTCATCAGCCCCAGCATTTT.

The CDR3, as DNA: TGCAGCGCACGGACAGCCCCGAACACCGGGGAGCTGTTTTTT. This gives the protein CSARTAPNTGELFF. The chain links TRBV29-1 to TRBJ2-2; D is perhaps TRBD1 (6 bases). The CDR3 spans 14 residues. V lost 7 bases and J lost 0, with 12 bases in between. In germline, CDR1 is SQVTM, CDR2 ANQGSEA.

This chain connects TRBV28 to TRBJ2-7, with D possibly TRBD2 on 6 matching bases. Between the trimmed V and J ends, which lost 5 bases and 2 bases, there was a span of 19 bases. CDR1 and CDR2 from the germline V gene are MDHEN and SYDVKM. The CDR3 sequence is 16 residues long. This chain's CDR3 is CASSTRDSLYPYEQYF. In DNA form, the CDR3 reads TGTGCCAGCAGTACCCGGGACTCACTTTACCCCTACGAGCAGTACTTC.

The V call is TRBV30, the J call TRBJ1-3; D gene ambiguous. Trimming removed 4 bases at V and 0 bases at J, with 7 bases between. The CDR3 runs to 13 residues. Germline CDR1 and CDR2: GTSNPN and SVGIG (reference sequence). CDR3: CAWTRISGNTIYF. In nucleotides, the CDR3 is TGTGCCTGGACGAGGATCTCTGGAAACACCATATATTTT. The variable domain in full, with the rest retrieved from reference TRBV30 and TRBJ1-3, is SQTIHQWPATLVQPVGSPLSLECTVEGTSNPNLYWYRQAAGRGLQLLFYSVGIGQISSEVPQNLSASRPQDRQFILSSKKLLLSDSGFYLCAWTRISGNTIYFGEGSWLTVV.

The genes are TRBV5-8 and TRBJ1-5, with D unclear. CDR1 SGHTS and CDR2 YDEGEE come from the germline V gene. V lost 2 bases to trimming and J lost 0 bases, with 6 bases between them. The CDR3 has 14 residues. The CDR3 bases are TGTGCCAGCAGCTTCTATATTAGCAATCAGCCCCAGCATTTT. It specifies CASSFYISNQPQHF. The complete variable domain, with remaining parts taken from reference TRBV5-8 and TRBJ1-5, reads EAGVTQSPTHLIKTRGQQATLRCSPISGHTSVYWYQQALGLGLQFLLWYDEGEERNRGNFPPRFSGRQFPNYSSELNVNALELEDSALYLCASSFYISNQPQHFGDGTRLSIL.

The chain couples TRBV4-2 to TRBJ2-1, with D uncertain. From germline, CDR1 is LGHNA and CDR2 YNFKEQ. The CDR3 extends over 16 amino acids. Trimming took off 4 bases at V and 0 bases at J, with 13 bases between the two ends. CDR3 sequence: CASSRGRASSYNEQFF. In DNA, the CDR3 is TGTGCCAGCAGCCGAGGAAGAGCGAGCTCCTACAATGAGCAGTTCTTC.

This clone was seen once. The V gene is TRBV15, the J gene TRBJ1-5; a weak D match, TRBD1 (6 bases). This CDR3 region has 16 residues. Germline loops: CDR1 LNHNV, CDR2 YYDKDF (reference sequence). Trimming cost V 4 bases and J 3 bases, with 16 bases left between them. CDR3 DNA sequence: TGTGCCACCAGCATAACTAACAGGGCTACCAATCAGCCCCAGCATTTT. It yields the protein CATSITNRATNQPQHF. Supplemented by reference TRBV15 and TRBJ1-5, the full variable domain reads DAMVIQNPRYQVTQFGKPVTLSCSQTLNHNVMYWYQQKSSQAPKLLFHYYDKDFNNEADTPDNFQSRRPNTSFCFLDIRSPGLGDTAMYLCATSITNRATNQPQHFGDGTRLSIL.

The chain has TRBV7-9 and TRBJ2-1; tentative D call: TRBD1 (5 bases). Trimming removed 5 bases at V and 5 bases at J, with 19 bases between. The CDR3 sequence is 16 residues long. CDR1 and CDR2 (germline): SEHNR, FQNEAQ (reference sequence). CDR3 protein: CASSPPLGALHNEQFF. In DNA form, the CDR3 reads TGTGCCAGCAGCCCTCCGCTAGGGGCCCTACACAATGAGCAGTTCTTC.

The CDR3 loop reads CASSGGQGSYEQYF. In DNA form, the CDR3 reads TGCGCCAGCAGCGGAGGACAGGGTTCCTACGAGCAGTACTTC. V gene TRBV5-1 combines with J gene TRBJ2-7, with 8 bases fitting TRBD1. Germline CDR1 reads SGHRS; CDR2 reads YFSETQ. This CDR3 region has 14 residues. Losses at the gene ends were 4 bases for V and 1 base for J; bases not matched to a gene: 4. The full variable domain, completed using reference TRBV5-1 and TRBJ2-7, is KAGVTQTPRYLIKTRGQQVTLSCSPISGHRSVSWYQQTPGQGLQFLFEYFSETQRNKGNFPGRFSGRQFSNSRSEMNVSTLELGDSALYLCASSGGQGSYEQYFGPGTRLTVT.

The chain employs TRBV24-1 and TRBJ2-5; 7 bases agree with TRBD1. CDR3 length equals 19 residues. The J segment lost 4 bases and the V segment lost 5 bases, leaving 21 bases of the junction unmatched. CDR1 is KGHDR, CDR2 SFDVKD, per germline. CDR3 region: CATSAVRSTGWSERETQYF. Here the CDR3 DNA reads TGTGCCACCAGTGCCGTCAGGTCGACAGGGTGGAGTGAAAGAGAGACCCAGTACTTC.

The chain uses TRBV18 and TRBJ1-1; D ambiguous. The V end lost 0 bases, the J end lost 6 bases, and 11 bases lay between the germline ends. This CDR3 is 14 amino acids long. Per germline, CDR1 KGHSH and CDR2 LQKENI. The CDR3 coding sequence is TGTGCCAGCTCACCACCGGCGAGCGGGTCTGAAGCTTTCTTT. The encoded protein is CASSPPASGSEAFF.

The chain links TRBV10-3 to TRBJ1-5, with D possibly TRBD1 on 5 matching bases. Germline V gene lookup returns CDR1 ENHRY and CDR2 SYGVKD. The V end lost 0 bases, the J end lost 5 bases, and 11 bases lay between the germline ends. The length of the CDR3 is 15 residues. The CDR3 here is CAISESNGGDQPQHF. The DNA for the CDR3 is TGTGCCATCAGTGAGTCGAATGGGGGGGATCAGCCCCAGCATTTT.

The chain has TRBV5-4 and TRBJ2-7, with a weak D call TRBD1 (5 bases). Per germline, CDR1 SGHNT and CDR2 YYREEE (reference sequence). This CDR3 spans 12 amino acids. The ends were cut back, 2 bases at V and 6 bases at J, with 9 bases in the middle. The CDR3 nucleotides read TGTGCCAGCAGCTTTGACAGCAGCGAGCAGTACTTC. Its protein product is CASSFDSSEQYF.

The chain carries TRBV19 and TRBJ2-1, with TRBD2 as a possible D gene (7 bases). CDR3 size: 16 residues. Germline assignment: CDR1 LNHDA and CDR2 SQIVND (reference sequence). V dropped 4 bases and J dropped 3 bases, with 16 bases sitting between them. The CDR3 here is CASSTRTRGFYNEQFF. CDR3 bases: TGTGCCAGTAGTACTAGGACTAGGGGGTTCTACAATGAGCAGTTCTTC.